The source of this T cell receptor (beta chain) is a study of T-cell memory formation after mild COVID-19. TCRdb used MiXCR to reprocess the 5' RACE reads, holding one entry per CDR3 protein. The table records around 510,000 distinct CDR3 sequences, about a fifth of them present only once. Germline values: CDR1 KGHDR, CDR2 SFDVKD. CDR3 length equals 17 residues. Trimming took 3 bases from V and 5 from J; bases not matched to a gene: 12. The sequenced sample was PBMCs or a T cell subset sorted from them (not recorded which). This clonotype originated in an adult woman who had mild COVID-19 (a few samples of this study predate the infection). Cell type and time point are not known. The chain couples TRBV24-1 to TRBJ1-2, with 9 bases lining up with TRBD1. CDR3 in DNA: TGTGCCACCAGTGATCAACGATCCGGGACAGGGATATATGGCTACACCTTC. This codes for CATSDQRSGTGIYGYTF.